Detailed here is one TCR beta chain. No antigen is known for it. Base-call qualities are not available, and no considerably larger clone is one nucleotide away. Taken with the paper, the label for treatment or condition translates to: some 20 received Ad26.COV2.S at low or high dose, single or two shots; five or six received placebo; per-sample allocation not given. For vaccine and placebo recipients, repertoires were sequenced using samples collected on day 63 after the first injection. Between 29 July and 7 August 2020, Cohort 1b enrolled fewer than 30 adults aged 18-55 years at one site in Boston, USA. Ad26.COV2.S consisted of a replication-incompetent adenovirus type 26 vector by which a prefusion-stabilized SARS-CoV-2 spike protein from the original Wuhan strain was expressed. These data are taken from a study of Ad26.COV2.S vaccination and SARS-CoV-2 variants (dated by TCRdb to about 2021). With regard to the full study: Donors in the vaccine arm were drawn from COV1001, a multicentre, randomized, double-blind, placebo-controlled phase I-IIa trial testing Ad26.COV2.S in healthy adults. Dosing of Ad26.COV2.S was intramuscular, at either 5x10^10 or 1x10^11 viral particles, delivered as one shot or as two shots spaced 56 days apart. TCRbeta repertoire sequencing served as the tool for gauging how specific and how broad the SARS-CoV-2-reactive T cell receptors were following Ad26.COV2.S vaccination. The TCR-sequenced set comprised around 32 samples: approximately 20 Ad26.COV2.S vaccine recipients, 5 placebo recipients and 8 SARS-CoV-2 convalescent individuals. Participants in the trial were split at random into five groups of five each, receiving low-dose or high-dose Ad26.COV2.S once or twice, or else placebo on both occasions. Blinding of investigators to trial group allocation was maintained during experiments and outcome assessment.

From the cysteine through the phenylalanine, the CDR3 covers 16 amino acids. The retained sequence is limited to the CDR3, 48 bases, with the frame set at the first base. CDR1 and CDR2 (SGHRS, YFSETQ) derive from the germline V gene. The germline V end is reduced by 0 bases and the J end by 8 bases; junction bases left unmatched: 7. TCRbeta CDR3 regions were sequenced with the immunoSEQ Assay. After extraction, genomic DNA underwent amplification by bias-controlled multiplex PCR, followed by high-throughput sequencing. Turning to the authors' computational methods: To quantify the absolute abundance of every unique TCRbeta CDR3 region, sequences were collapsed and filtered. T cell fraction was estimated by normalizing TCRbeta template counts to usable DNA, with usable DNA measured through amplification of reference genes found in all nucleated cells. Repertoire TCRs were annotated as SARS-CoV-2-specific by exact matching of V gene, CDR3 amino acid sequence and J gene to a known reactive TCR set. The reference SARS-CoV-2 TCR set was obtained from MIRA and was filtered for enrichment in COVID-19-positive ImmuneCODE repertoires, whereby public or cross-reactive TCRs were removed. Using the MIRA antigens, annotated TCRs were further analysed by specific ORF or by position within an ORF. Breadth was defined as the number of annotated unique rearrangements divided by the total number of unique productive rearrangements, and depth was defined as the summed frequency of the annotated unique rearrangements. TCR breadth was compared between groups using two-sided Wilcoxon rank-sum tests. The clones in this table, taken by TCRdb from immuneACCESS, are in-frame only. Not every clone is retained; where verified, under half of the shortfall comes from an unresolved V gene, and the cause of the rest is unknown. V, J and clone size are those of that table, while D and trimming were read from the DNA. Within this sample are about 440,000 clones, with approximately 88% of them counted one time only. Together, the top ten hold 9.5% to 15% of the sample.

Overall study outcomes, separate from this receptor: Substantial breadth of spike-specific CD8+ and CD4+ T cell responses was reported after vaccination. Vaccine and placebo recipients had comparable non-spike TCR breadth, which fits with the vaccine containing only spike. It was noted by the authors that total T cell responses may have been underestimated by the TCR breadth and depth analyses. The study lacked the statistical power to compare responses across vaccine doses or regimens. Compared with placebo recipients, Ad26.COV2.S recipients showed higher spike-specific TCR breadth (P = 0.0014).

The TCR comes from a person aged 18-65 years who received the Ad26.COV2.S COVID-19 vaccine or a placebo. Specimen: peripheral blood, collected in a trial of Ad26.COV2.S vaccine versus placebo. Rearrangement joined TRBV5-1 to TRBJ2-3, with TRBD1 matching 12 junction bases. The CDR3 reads CASSLDGTGGAGTQYF. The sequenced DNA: TGCGCCAGCAGCTTGGATGGGACAGGGGGCGCAGGTACGCAGTATTTT.